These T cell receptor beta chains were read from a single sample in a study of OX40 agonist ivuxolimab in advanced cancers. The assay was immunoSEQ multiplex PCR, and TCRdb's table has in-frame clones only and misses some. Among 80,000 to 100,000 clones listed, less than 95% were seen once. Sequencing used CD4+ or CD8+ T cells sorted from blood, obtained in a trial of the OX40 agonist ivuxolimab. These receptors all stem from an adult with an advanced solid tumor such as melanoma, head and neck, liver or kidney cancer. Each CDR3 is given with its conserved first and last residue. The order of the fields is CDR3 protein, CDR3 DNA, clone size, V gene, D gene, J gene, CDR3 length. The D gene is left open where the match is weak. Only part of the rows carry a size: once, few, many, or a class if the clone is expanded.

CDR3: CASSSQTGGNGEQYF; DNA: TGTGCCAGCAGCTCCCAGACAGGGGGGAACGGCGAGCAGTACTTC; size: NA; V: TRBV7-8; D: TRBD1; J: TRBJ2-7; length: 15
CDR3: CASGLVQVPETQYF; DNA: TGTGCTAGTGGTTTGGTACAGGTCCCAGAGACCCAGTACTTC; size: NA; V: TRBV12-5; D: NA; J: TRBJ2-5; length: 14
CDR3: CASSPEDRFNEKLFF; DNA: TGCGCCAGCAGCCCTGAGGACAGGTTTAATGAAAAACTGTTTTTT; size: NA; V: TRBV4-1; D: TRBD1; J: TRBJ1-4; length: 15
CDR3: CASSRRGRIGVPEAFF; DNA: TGTGCCAGCAGCCGCAGGGGGCGCATCGGGGTACCTGAAGCTTTCTTT; size: NA; V: TRBV5-4; D: TRBD1; J: TRBJ1-1; length: 16
CDR3: CASSVHGEGAGGTQYF; DNA: TGTGCCAGCAGCGTACATGGAGAGGGGGCCGGCGGGACCCAGTACTTC; size: NA; V: TRBV9; D: TRBD1; J: TRBJ2-5; length: 16
CDR3: CASSDRSHPYEQYF; DNA: TGTGCCAGCAGTGACAGAAGCCATCCCTACGAGCAGTACTTC; size: NA; V: TRBV7-2; D: NA; J: TRBJ2-7; length: 14
CDR3: CASSYSLGRETQYF; DNA: TGTGCCAGCAGTTACTCGTTGGGTAGGGAGACCCAGTACTTC; size: NA; V: TRBV6-5; D: NA; J: TRBJ2-5; length: 14
CDR3: CASRKFEANEKLFF; DNA: TGTGCCAGCAGGAAATTTGAGGCTAATGAAAAACTGTTTTTT; size: NA; V: TRBV6-6; D: NA; J: TRBJ1-4; length: 14
CDR3: CASSQGLPRETQYF; DNA: TGTGCCAGCAGCCAGGGACTACCGCGGGAGACCCAGTACTTC; size: NA; V: TRBV4-2; D: TRBD2; J: TRBJ2-5; length: 14
CDR3: CASSGAEAGSSYEQYF; DNA: TGCGCCAGCAGTGGGGCAGAGGCCGGCAGCTCCTACGAGCAGTACTTC; size: NA; V: TRBV10-2; D: NA; J: TRBJ2-7; length: 16
CDR3: CASSQGGGITGTGTDTQYF; DNA: TGCGCCAGCAGCCAAGGGGGTGGGATCACGGGGACGGGCACAGATACGCAGTATTTT; size: NA; V: TRBV4-3; D: NA; J: TRBJ2-3; length: 19
CDR3: CASKEALSSYEQYF; DNA: TGTGCCAGTAAGGAAGCACTATCCTCCTACGAGCAGTACTTC; size: NA; V: TRBV28; D: NA; J: TRBJ2-7; length: 14
CDR3: CASSSQGRGANVLTF; DNA: TGTGCCAGCAGCTCGCAGGGGAGAGGGGCCAACGTCCTGACTTTC; size: NA; V: TRBV5-4; D: NA; J: TRBJ2-6; length: 15
CDR3: CASSLDVGTEAFF; DNA: TGCGCCAGCAGCTTGGACGTCGGCACTGAAGCTTTCTTT; size: NA; V: TRBV5-1; D: NA; J: TRBJ1-1; length: 13
CDR3: CASRLGGGTGELFF; DNA: TGTGCCAGCAGGCTCGGTGGGGGCACCGGGGAGCTGTTTTTT; size: NA; V: TRBV6-4; D: NA; J: TRBJ2-2; length: 14
CDR3: CASSQGFANTGELFF; DNA: TGCGCCAGCAGCCAAGGATTCGCGAACACCGGGGAGCTGTTTTTT; size: NA; V: TRBV23-1; D: NA; J: TRBJ2-2; length: 15
CDR3: CASSLGTRAFF; DNA: TGTGCCAGCAGCTTGGGGACAAGGGCTTTCTTT; size: NA; V: TRBV5-4; D: NA; J: TRBJ1-1; length: 11
CDR3: CASRLVAGWVETQYF; DNA: TGTGCCAGCAGACTGGTGGCGGGATGGGTCGAGACCCAGTACTTC; size: NA; V: TRBV28; D: NA; J: TRBJ2-5; length: 15
CDR3: CASSSQGPSSLAQHF; DNA: TGTGCCAGCAGCTCGCAGGGTCCCTCATCATTGGCCCAGCATTTT; size: NA; V: TRBV7-2; D: NA; J: TRBJ1-5; length: 15
CDR3: CASTGQGTATDTQYF; DNA: TGCGCCAGCACCGGACAGGGTACAGCCACAGATACGCAGTATTTT; size: NA; V: TRBV5-1; D: TRBD1; J: TRBJ2-3; length: 15
CDR3: CASSLLGTGRYEQYF; DNA: TGTGCCAGCAGTTTATTAGGAACCGGGAGGTACGAGCAGTACTTC; size: NA; V: TRBV28; D: TRBD2; J: TRBJ2-7; length: 15
CDR3: CASSLVLAGTYEQYF; DNA: TGCGCCAGCAGCTTGGTGTTAGCGGGGACCTACGAGCAGTACTTC; size: once; V: TRBV5-1; D: TRBD2; J: TRBJ2-7; length: 15
CDR3: CASSAPGGQPQHF; DNA: TGTGCCAGCAGCGCGCCGGGGGGGCAGCCCCAGCATTTT; size: once; V: TRBV7-9; D: NA; J: TRBJ1-5; length: 13
CDR3: CASTVGGGIAYNEQFF; DNA: TGTGCCAGCACGGTCGGCGGAGGGATAGCCTACAATGAGCAGTTCTTC; size: NA; V: TRBV2; D: NA; J: TRBJ2-1; length: 16
CDR3: CASSSLSSYNEQFF; DNA: TGTGCCAGCTCTAGCCTAAGCTCCTACAATGAGCAGTTCTTC; size: once; V: TRBV2; D: NA; J: TRBJ2-1; length: 14
CDR3: CASSRGGADNTEAFF; DNA: TGTGCCAGCAGCAGGGGGGGGGCGGATAACACTGAAGCTTTCTTT; size: NA; V: TRBV6-5; D: TRBD1; J: TRBJ1-1; length: 15
CDR3: CASSLTTGSDGYTF; DNA: TGTGCCAGCAGCTTAACGACGGGTAGCGATGGCTACACCTTC; size: NA; V: TRBV7-3; D: NA; J: TRBJ1-2; length: 14
CDR3: CASSLSWDQGYTF; DNA: TGTGCCAGCAGCTTGAGTTGGGACCAAGGCTACACCTTC; size: NA; V: TRBV5-6; D: NA; J: TRBJ1-2; length: 13
CDR3: CASSPQETQYF; DNA: TGTGCCAGCTCACCCCAAGAGACCCAGTACTTC; size: NA; V: TRBV18; D: NA; J: TRBJ2-5; length: 11
CDR3: CASSAPGRQNQPQHF; DNA: TGTGCCAGCAGTGCGCCCGGGCGGCAGAATCAGCCCCAGCATTTT; size: NA; V: TRBV28; D: NA; J: TRBJ1-5; length: 15
CDR3: CASSQGLAAHVVTQYF; DNA: TGCGCCAGCAGCCAGGGGCTAGCGGCCCACGTTGTGACCCAGTACTTC; size: NA; V: TRBV4-3; D: TRBD2; J: TRBJ2-5; length: 16